The clone carrying this TCR beta chain occurred once. Its antigen is currently unknown. Per the authors' pipeline: For the immunoSEQ data, sequences were junction-only without quality scores, so filtering differed. The data were produced by immunoSEQ multiplex PCR, yet TCRdb's version contains in-frame clones alone and is incomplete. V, J and clone size derive from that table, while D and trimming were established from the DNA sequence. The sample carries about 480,000 clones, 60% to 80% recorded once. This sample is part of a study of shared clonotypes between healthy human individuals. Whole-study findings and limits: Among donors, sharing of clonotypes was expected to be affected by sequencing depth.

Germline lookup yields CDR1 SGHAT and CDR2 FQDESV (reference sequence). Trimming pared 4 bases from V and 0 bases from J, leaving 10 bases between. There are 15 residues in the CDR3. The study enrolled healthy HIV-negative adults without recent acute infections or vaccinations as donors. The chain joins TRBV11-1 to TRBJ1-3, with D uncertain. Sequenced sample: PBMCs. The clonotype comes from a woman aged 40 to 50 in good health. Some clones in this sample may be carry-over from other donors' samples. The CDR3 loop reads CASSSPGHSGNTIYF. The CDR3 bases are TGTGCCAGCAGCTCGCCCGGGCACTCTGGAAACACCATATATTTT.